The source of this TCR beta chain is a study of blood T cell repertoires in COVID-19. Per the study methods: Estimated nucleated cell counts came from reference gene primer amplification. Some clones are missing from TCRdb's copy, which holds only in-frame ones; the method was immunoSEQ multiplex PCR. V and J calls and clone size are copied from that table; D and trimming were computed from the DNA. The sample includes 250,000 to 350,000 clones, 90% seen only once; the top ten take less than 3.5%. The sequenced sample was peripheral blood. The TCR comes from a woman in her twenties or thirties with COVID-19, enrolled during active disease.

CDR3 in DNA: TGTGCCATCAGCCTGAGACTAGCGGGAGGGTCCTTTACCGGGGAGCAGTACTTC. Translated, it gives CAISLRLAGGSFTGEQYF. The chain carries TRBV10-3 and TRBJ2-7, with TRBD2 matching 14 bases. Trimming cost V 6 bases and J 7 bases; bases outside gene matches: 17. Germline CDR1 ENHRY, CDR2 SYGVKD. This CDR3 has 18 amino acids.